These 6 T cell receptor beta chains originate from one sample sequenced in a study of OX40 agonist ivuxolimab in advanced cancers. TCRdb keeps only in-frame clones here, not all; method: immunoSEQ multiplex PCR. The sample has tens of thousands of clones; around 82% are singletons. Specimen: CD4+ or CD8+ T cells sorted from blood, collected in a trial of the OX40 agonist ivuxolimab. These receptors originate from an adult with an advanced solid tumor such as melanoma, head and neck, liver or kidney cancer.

The CDR3 is CASSSEAAYTEAFF. CDR3 DNA: TGTGCCAGCAGCTCCGAGGCGGCATACACTGAAGCTTTCTTT. The chain recombines TRBV9 with TRBJ1-1; D gene ambiguous. Trimming stripped 4 bases from V and 3 bases from J, with 13 bases between. Germline CDR1 and CDR2: SGDLS and YYNGEE. This CDR3 is 14 amino acids long.

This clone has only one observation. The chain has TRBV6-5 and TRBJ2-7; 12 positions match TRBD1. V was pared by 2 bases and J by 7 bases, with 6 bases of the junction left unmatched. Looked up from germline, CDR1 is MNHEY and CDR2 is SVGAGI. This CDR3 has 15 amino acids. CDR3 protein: CASSYQGQGAGEQYF. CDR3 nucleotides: TGTGCCAGCAGTTACCAGGGACAGGGGGCGGGGGAGCAGTACTTC.

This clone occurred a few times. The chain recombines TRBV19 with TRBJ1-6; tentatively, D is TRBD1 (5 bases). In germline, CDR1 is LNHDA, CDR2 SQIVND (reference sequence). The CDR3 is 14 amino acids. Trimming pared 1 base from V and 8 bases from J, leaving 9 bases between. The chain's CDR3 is CASSIVGAYSPLHF. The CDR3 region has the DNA TGTGCCAGTAGTATAGTAGGGGCCTATTCACCCCTCCACTTT.

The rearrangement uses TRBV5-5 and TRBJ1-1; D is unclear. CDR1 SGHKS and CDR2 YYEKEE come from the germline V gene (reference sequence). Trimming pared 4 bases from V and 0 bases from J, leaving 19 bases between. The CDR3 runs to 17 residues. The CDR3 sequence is CASSPPQVFALNTEAFF. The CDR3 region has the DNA TGTGCCAGCAGCCCACCCCAGGTTTTCGCTCTGAACACTGAAGCTTTCTTT. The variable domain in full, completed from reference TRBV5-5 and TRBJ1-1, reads DAGVTQSPTHLIKTRGQQVTLRCSPISGHKSVSWYQQVLGQGPQFIFQYYEKEERGRGNFPDRFSARQFPNYSSELNVNALLLGDSALYLCASSPPQVFALNTEAFFGQGTRLTVV.

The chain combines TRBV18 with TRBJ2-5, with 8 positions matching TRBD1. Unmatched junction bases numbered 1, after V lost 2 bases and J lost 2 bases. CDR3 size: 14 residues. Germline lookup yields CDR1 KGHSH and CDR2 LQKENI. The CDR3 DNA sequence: TGTGCCAGCTCACCAAACAGGGGGCAAGAGACCCAGTACTTC. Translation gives CASSPNRGQETQYF.

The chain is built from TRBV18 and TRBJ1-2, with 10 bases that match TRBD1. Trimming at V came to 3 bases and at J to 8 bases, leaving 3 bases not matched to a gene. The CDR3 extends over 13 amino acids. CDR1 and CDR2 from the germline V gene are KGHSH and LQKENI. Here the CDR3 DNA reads TGTGCCAGCTCACCGGGACAGGGGAGGGGCTACACCTTC. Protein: CASSPGQGRGYTF. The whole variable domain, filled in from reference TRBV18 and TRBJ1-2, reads NAGVMQNPRHLVRRRGQEARLRCSPMKGHSHVYWYRQLPEEGLKFMVYLQKENIIDESGMPKERFSAEFPKEGPSILRIQQVVRGDSAAYFCASSPGQGRGYTFGSGTRLTVV.